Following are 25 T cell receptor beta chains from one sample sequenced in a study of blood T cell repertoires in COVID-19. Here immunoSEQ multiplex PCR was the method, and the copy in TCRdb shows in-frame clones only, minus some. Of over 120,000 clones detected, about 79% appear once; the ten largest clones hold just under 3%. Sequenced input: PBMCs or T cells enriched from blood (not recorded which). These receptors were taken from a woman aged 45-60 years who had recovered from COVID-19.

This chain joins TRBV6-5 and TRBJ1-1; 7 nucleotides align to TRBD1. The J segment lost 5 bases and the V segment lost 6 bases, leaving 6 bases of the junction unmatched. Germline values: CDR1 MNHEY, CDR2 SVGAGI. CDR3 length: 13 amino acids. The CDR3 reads CASSATGETEAFF. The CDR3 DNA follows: TGTGCCAGCAGCGCTACAGGGGAGACTGAAGCTTTCTTT.

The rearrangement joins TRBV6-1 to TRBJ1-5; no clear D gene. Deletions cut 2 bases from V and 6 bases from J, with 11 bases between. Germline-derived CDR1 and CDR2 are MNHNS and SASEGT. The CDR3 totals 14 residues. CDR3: CASSESSGPQPQHF. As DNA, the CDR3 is TGTGCCAGCAGTGAATCGAGTGGGCCTCAGCCCCAGCATTTT.

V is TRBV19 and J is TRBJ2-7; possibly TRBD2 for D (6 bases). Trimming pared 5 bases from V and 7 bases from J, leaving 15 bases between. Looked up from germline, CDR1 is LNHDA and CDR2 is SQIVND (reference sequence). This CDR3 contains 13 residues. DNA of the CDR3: TGTGCCAGTAGTCCGAATATGGGGGGAGAGCAGTACTTC. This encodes CASSPNMGGEQYF.

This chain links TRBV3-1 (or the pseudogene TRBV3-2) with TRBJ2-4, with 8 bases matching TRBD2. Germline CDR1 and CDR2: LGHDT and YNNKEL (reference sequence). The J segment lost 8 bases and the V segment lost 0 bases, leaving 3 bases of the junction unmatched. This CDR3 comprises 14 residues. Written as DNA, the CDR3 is TGTGCCAGCAGCCAAGAGGCGGGGGGATACATTCAGTACTTC. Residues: CASSQEAGGYIQYF.

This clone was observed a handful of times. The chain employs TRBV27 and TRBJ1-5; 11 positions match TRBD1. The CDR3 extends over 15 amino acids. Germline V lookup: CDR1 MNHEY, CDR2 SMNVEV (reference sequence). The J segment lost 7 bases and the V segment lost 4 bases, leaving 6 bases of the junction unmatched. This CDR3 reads CASSSRTGGVQPQHF. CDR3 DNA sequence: TGTGCCAGCAGTTCCCGGACAGGGGGCGTCCAGCCCCAGCATTTT.

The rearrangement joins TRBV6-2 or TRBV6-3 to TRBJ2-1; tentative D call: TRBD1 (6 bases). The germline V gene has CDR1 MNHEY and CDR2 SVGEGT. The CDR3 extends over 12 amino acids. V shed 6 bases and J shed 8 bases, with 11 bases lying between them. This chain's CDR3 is CASSRQADEQFF. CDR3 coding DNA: TGTGCCAGCAGCAGACAGGCCGATGAGCAGTTCTTC.

CDR3 nucleotides: TGTGCCAGTAGTGCAGACAGGGACACTGAAGCTTTCTTT. Translation: CASSADRDTEAFF. The rearrangement uses TRBV19 and TRBJ1-1, with 7 bases lining up with TRBD1. The length of the CDR3 is 13 residues. The V gene's germline CDR1 is LNHDA and CDR2 SQIVND (reference sequence). Trimming took 5 bases from V and 3 from J; bases not matched to a gene: 3.

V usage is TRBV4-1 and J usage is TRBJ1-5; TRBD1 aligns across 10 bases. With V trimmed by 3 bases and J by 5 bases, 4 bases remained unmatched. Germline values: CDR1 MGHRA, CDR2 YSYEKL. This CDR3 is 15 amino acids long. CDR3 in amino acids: CASSQGQGNHQPQHF. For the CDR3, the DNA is TGCGCCAGCAGCCAGGGACAGGGGAACCATCAGCCCCAGCATTTT.

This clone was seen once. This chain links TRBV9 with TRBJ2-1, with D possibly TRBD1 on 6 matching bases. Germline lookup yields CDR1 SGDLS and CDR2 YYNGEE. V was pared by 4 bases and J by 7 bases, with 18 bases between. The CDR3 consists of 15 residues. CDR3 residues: CASSSRDILWNEQFF. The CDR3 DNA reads TGTGCCAGCAGCAGCCGGGACATCCTGTGGAATGAGCAGTTCTTC.

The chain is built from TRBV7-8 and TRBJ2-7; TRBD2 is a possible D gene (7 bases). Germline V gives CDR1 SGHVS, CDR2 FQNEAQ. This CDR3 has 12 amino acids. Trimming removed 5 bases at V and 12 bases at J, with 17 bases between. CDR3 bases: TGTGCCAGCAGCCCCCCCGGGGGGCTGAGGTACTTC. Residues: CASSPPGGLRYF.

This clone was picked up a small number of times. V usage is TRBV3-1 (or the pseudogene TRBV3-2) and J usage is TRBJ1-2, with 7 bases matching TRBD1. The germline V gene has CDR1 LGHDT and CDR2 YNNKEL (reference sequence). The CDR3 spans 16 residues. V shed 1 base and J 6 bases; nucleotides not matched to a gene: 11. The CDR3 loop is CASSQAGTVLNHGYTF. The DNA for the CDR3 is TGTGCCAGCAGCCAAGCCGGGACAGTTCTAAACCATGGCTACACCTTC.

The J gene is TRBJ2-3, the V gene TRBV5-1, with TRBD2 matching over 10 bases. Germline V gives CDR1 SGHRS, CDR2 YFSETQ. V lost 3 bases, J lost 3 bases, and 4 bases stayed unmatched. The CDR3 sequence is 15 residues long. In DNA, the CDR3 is TGCGCCAGCAGCTCCGGGACTAGCGAAACAGATACGCAGTATTTT. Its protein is CASSSGTSETDTQYF.

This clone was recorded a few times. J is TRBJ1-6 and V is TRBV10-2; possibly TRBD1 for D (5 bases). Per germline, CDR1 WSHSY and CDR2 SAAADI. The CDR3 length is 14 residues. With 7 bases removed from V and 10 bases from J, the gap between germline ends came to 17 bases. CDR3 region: CASKGAELNSPLHF. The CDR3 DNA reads TGCGCCAGCAAAGGGGCAGAGTTAAACTCACCCCTCCACTTT.

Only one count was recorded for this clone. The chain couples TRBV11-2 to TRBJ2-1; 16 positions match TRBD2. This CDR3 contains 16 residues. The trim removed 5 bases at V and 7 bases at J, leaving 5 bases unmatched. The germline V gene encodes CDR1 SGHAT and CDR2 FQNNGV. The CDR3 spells CASSPGTSGRVNEQFF. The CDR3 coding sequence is TGTGCCAGCAGCCCAGGGACTAGCGGGAGGGTAAATGAGCAGTTCTTC.

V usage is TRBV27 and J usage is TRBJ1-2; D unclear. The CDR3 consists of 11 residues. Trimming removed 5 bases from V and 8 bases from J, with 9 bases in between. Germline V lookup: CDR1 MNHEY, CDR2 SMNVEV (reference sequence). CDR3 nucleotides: TGTGCCAGCAGTGGCCCGGAGGGCTACACCTTC. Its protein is CASSGPEGYTF.

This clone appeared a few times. The DNA of the CDR3 is TGTGCCATCAGTGACAGCAGGGAAGACGAGCAGTACTTC. Its protein product is CAISDSREDEQYF. The chain recombines TRBV10-3 with TRBJ2-7, with D possibly matching TRBD1 (5 bases). V gave up 3 bases and J gave up 5 bases, with 11 bases separating them. This CDR3 comprises 13 residues. Per germline, CDR1 ENHRY and CDR2 SYGVKD.

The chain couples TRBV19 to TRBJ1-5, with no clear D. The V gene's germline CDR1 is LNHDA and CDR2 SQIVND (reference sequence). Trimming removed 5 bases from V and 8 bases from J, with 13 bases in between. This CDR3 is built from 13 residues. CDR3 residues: CASSRRSREPQHF. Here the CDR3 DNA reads TGTGCCAGTAGTCGACGGAGCCGGGAGCCCCAGCATTTT.

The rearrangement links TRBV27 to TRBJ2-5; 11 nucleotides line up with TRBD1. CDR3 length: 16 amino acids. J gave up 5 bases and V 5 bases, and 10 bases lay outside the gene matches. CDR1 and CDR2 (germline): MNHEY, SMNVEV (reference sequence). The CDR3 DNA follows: TGTGCCAGCAGTCCAGGGACAGGGGGGACCCGGGAGACCCAGTACTTC. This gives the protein CASSPGTGGTRETQYF.

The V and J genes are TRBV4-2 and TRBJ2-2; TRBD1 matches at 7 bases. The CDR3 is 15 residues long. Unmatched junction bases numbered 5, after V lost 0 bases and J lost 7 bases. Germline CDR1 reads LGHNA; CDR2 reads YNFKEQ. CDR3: CASSQDKGAGGELFF. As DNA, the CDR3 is TGTGCCAGCAGCCAAGATAAGGGGGCGGGCGGGGAGCTGTTTTTT.

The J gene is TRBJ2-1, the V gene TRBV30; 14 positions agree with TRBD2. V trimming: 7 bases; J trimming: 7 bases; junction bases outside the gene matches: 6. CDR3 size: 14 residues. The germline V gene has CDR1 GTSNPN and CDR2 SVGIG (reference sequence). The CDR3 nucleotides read TGTGCCTTCCGACTAGCGGGAGGGTTGAATGAGCAGTTCTTC. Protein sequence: CAFRLAGGLNEQFF.

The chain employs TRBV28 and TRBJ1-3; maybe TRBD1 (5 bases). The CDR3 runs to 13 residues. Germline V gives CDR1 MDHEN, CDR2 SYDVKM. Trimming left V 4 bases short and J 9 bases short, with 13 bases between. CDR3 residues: CASSSFQGGTIYF. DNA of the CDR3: TGTGCCAGCAGTTCATTCCAGGGCGGCACCATATATTTT. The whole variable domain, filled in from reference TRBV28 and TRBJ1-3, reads DVKVTQSSRYLVKRTGEKVFLECVQDMDHENMFWYRQDPGLGLRLIYFSYDVKMKEKGDIPEGYSVSREKKERFSLILESASTNQTSMYLCASSSFQGGTIYFGEGSWLTVV.

In nucleotides, the CDR3 is TGCAGTGCTAGTACCCCCGGGTCCTACAATGAGCAGTTCTTC. Translating it yields CSASTPGSYNEQFF. This chain connects TRBV20-1 to TRBJ2-1, with unresolved D. The V gene's germline CDR1 is DFQATT and CDR2 SNEGSKA (reference sequence). V was cut by 3 bases and J by 1 base, with 10 bases left in between. There are 14 residues in the CDR3.

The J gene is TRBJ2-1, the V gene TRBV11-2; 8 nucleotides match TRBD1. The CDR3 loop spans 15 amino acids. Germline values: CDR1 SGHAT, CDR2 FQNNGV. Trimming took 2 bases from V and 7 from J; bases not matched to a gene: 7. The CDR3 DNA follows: TGTGCCAGCAGCTTAAGTCAGGGGGCGTTTAATGAGCAGTTCTTC. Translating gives CASSLSQGAFNEQFF.

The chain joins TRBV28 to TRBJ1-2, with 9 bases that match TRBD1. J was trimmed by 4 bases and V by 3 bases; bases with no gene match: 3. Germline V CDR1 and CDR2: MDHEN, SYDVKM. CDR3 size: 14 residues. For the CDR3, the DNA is TGTGCCAGCAGTTTGCGGGACAGGGTCTATGGCTACACCTTC. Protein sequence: CASSLRDRVYGYTF.

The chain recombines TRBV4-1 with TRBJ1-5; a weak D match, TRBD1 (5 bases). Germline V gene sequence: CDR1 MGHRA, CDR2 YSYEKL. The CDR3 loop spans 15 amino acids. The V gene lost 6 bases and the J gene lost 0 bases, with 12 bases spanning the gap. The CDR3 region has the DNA TGCGCCAGCAGTCCGGACATCAATAGCAATCAGCCCCAGCATTTT. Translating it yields CASSPDINSNQPQHF.